Listed below are T cell receptor beta chains from one sample, sequenced in a study of molecular identifiers for immune sequencing clone quantification. TCRdb re-analysed the PCR reads in MiXCR, keeping a single row per CDR3 protein. This table holds over 100,000 distinct CDR3 sequences, 30% to 35% found once. Material: naive CD8+ T cells from blood, with Jurkat cell RNA spiked in. The receptors were sampled from a human donor in good health. Some libraries in this study had Jurkat cell RNA spiked in. The CDR3 runs from the conserved cysteine through the conserved F or W. D genes are given only for firm matches. Clone size is shown for a subset of rows, as once, few, many or a class of expanded clone.

clone_size,j_call,d_call,v_call,cdr3_aa,cdr3_nt
NA,TRBJ2-3,TRBD2,TRBV6-1,CASTGGGSADTQYF,TGTGCCAGTACGGGGGGAGGGTCAGCAGATACGCAGTATTTT
NA,TRBJ1-1,TRBD1,TRBV18,CASFRQGAHEAFF,TGTGCCAGCTTTAGACAGGGTGCCCATGAAGCTTTCTTT
few,TRBJ1-2,NA,TRBV20-1,CSADRDGYTF,TGCAGTGCTGACAGAGATGGCTACACCTTC
few,TRBJ2-7,NA,TRBV25-1,CASSLSGIYEQYF,TGTGCCAGCAGTCTTTCCGGGATTTACGAGCAGTACTTC
NA,TRBJ2-5,TRBD2,TRBV28,CASSLSGRSPETQNF,TGTGCCAGCAGTCTGAGCGGGAGGTCCCCAGAGACCCAGAACTTC
many,TRBJ2-7,NA,TRBV28,CASSLNPRGSSYEQYF,TGTGCCAGCAGTTTAAACCCCCGCGGTAGCTCCTACGAGCAGTACTTC
NA,TRBJ2-3,NA,TRBV7-6,CASSLMGARTDTQYF,TGTGCCAGCAGCCTGATGGGGGCCCGCACAGATACGCAGTATTTT
NA,TRBJ2-7,TRBD2,TRBV11-2,CASSLPAGGHEQYF,TGTGCCAGCAGCTTACCAGCGGGAGGCCACGAGCAGTACTTC
NA,TRBJ2-1,TRBD2,TRBV7-6,CASSLASGYVDEQFF,TGTGCCAGCAGCTTGGCTAGCGGATATGTAGATGAGCAGTTCTTC
NA,TRBJ1-5,TRBD1,TRBV19,CASSPTVTGGWPQHF,TGTGCCAGTAGTCCAACCGTAACAGGGGGTTGGCCCCAGCATTTT
NA,TRBJ1-1,NA,TRBV4-1,CASSQDEIRGRAFF,TGCGCCAGCAGCCAAGATGAAATCAGGGGACGGGCTTTCTTT
once,TRBJ2-1,TRBD1,TRBV27,CASSLGGRGQQQFF,TGTGCCAGCAGTTTAGGGGGACGGGGACAGCAGCAGTTCTTC
many,TRBJ1-5,NA,TRBV2,CASSEIGRSNQPQHF,TGTGCCAGCAGTGAAATCGGACGGAGCAATCAGCCCCAGCATTTT
many,TRBJ2-4,NA,TRBV15,CATSRDRMGDIQYF,TGTGCCACCAGCAGAGATCGTATGGGTGACATTCAGTACTTC
NA,TRBJ2-4,TRBD2,TRBV20-1,CSVERELGKNIQYF,TGCAGTGTGGAGCGGGAGCTCGGCAAAAACATTCAGTACTTC
many,TRBJ2-7,NA,TRBV4-2,CASSQGGAYEQYF,TGTGCCAGCAGCCAAGGTGGGGCCTACGAGCAGTACTTC
NA,TRBJ1-2,TRBD1,TRBV12-3/TRBV12-4,CASSGARDRVLYGYTF,TGTGCCAGCAGTGGGGCCCGGGACAGGGTCCTTTATGGCTACACCTTC
NA,TRBJ1-6,TRBD1,TRBV20-1,CSAREGGTGVSPLHF,TGCAGTGCAAGAGAAGGGGGGACAGGCGTCTCACCCCTCCACTTT
NA,TRBJ2-7,NA,TRBV4-3,CASSQVAGTYEQYF,TGCGCCAGCAGCCAAGTCGCTGGGACCTACGAGCAGTACTTC
many,TRBJ2-7,NA,TRBV29-1,CSVRTGGGEQYF,TGCAGCGTTAGGACAGGCGGAGGGGAGCAGTACTTC
NA,TRBJ2-2,NA,TRBV6-5,CASSLGSPNTGELFF,TGTGCCAGCAGCCTCGGGTCCCCGAACACCGGGGAGCTGTTTTTT
many,TRBJ2-3,NA,TRBV9,CASSVTGTDTQYF,TGTGCCAGCAGCGTCACAGGGACGGATACGCAGTATTTT
once,TRBJ2-1,NA,TRBV7-3,CASSLLAARAGERFF,TGTGCCAGCAGCTTGTTAGCGGCGAGGGCCGGTGAGCGGTTCTTC
NA,TRBJ1-1,NA,TRBV19,CASSMGNSEAFF,TGTGCCAGTAGTATGGGGAACTCTGAAGCTTTCTTT
few,TRBJ2-2,NA,TRBV9,CASRSGANTGELFF,TGTGCCAGCAGGTCGGGGGCGAACACCGGGGAGCTGTTTTTT
NA,TRBJ1-2,NA,TRBV7-9,CASSWGRQANSPTGPNYGYTF,TGTGCCAGCAGCTGGGGGCGGCAGGCCAACTCCCCTACGGGTCCTAACTATGGCTACACCTTC
many,TRBJ2-1,NA,TRBV27,CASSFLGNNEQFF,TGTGCCAGCAGTTTTTTGGGAAACAATGAGCAGTTCTTC
NA,TRBJ2-4,NA,TRBV28,CASSNSVLTKNIQYF,TGTGCCAGCAGCAACTCGGTCCTAACCAAAAACATTCAGTACTTC
few,TRBJ2-3,TRBD2,TRBV29-1,CSVEIRHRRTSGRALLADTQYF,TGCAGCGTTGAAATCCGGCACAGGAGGACTAGCGGGAGGGCCCTTTTGGCAGATACGCAGTATTTT
many,TRBJ2-1,NA,TRBV7-8,CASSRRDLSGHEQFF,TGTGCCAGCAGCCGACGGGACTTGTCGGGCCATGAGCAGTTCTTC
NA,TRBJ2-1,NA,TRBV7-2,CASSWDGYEQFF,TGTGCCAGCAGCTGGGACGGTTACGAGCAGTTCTTC
NA,TRBJ2-7,NA,TRBV27,CASSLSIAYEQYF,TGTGCCAGCAGTTTATCGATAGCCTACGAGCAGTACTTC
NA,TRBJ2-4,TRBD2,TRBV12-3/TRBV12-4,CASSFLSGTNIQYF,TGTGCCAGCAGTTTCCTTAGCGGGACGAACATTCAGTACTTC
NA,TRBJ2-3,NA,TRBV7-4,CASSSTVDYEDAQYF,TGTGCCAGCAGCTCCACAGTAGACTATGAAGATGCGCAGTATTTT
few,TRBJ1-1,NA,TRBV10-3,CAISPTANTEAFF,TGTGCCATCAGTCCTACAGCGAACACTGAAGCTTTCTTT
NA,TRBJ2-7,NA,TRBV19,CASSPKGGSYEQYF,TGTGCCAGTAGTCCGAAGGGGGGTTCCTACGAGCAGTACTTC
NA,TRBJ1-1,NA,TRBV15,CATSRDPRRPRPNTVAFF,TGTGCCACCAGCAGAGATCCCCGCCGTCCGCGGCCGAACACTGTAGCTTTCTTT
few,TRBJ1-5,NA,TRBV2,CASSDLGSNQPQHF,TGTGCCAGCAGTGACTTAGGAAGCAATCAGCCCCAGCATTTT
NA,TRBJ1-2,NA,TRBV12-3/TRBV12-4,CASSLNRAYGYTF,TGTGCCAGCAGTTTAAACAGGGCCTATGGCTACACCTTC
once,TRBJ1-1,TRBD1,TRBV27,CASGPRDRGVNTEAFF,TGTGCCAGCGGTCCCCGGGACAGGGGCGTGAACACTGAAGCTTTCTTT
few,TRBJ2-2,NA,TRBV7-6,CASSSNWAAGEPFF,TGTGCCAGCAGTAGTAATTGGGCCGCCGGGGAGCCGTTTTTT
few,TRBJ2-6,NA,TRBV28,CASTGSGANVLTF,TGTGCCAGCACAGGGTCCGGGGCCAACGTCCTGACTTTC